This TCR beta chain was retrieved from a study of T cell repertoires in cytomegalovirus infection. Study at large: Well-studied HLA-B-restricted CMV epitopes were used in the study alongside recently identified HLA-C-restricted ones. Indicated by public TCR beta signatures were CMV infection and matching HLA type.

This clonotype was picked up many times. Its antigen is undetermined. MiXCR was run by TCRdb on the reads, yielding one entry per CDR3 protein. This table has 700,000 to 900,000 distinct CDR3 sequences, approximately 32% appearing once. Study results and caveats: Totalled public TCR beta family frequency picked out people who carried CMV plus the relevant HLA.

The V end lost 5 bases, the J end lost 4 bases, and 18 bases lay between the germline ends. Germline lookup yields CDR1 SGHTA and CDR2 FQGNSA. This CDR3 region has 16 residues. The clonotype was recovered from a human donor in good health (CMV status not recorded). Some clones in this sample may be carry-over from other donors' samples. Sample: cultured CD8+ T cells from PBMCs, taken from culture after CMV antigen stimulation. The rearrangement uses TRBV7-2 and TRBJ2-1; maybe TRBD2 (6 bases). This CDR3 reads CASSTYRVGGYNEQFF. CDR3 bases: TGTGCCAGCAGCACTTATAGGGTCGGGGGTTACAATGAGCAGTTCTTC.